This T cell receptor beta chain was sequenced in a study of technical replicates of blood from a few donors. This CDR3 spans 15 amino acids. Germline V CDR1 and CDR2: KGHSH, LQKENI. V dropped 2 bases and J dropped 3 bases, with 10 bases sitting between them. The data were produced by immunoSEQ multiplex PCR, yet TCRdb's version contains in-frame clones alone and is incomplete. The data show just over 60,000 clones, with more than 70% seen just once and roughly 5.2% held by the top ten. The rearrangement links TRBV18 to TRBJ2-2, with D perhaps matching TRBD1 (5 bases). Sequencing input: PBMCs. The TCR sequence derives from a human donor in good health. Some clones in this sample may be carry-over from other donors' samples. CDR3 in DNA: TGTGCCAGCTCACCAGTTCCCAGGGACACCGGGGAGCTGTTTTTT. Translating it yields CASSPVPRDTGELFF.